The present TCR beta chain was sequenced within a study of blood T cell repertoires in COVID-19. Study-level information: Acute and convalescent COVID-19 samples came from the United States, Italy and Spain. T cells, B-cell-depleted T cells, or PBMCs supplied cDNA or gDNA.

In the authors' methods: Amplification of reference gene primers was used by the study to estimate nucleated cell counts. TCRdb's table, derived via immunoSEQ multiplex PCR, lists solely in-frame clones and lacks some. That table gives V, J and clone size, and the DNA gave D and trimming. The sample contains 250,000 or so clones, approximately 83% of which appear only once. The receptor was isolated from a human donor in a cohort sampled during active COVID-19. Sequenced sample: peripheral blood.

The CDR3 here is CASSQDSFETQYF. For the CDR3, the DNA is TGTGCCAGCAGCCAGGACAGTTTTGAGACCCAGTACTTC. The V and J genes are TRBV7-2 and TRBJ2-5; possible D gene TRBD1, 6 bases. The length of the CDR3 is 13 residues. Germline assignment: CDR1 SGHTA and CDR2 FQGNSA. Trimming removed 5 bases at V and 5 bases at J, with 12 bases between.